The source of this T cell receptor (beta chain) is a study of blood T cell repertoires in COVID-19. Study overall: Samples taken during acute and convalescent COVID-19 were collected in the United States, Italy and Spain. The cDNA or gDNA used as material had been derived from T cells, B-cell-depleted T cells, or PBMCs.

Profiling relied on immunoSEQ multiplex PCR, and the TCRdb table lists in-frame clones only, not all of them. This repertoire shows about 170,000 clones, about 87% found once; its top ten account for about 4%. This TCR came from a young man with active or convalescent COVID-19. Sequencing was performed on peripheral blood.

The CDR3: CASSSPGQQVYGYTF. CDR3 nucleotides: TGTGCCAGCAGCTCGCCGGGACAGCAAGTTTATGGCTACACCTTC. The rearrangement uses TRBV5-6 and TRBJ1-2, with TRBD1 matching over 7 bases. Germline-derived CDR1 and CDR2 are SGHDT and YYEEEE. This CDR3 is 15 amino acids long. With V trimmed by 3 bases and J by 5 bases, 10 bases remained unmatched.